These T cell receptor beta chains were read from a single sample in a study of blood T cells in healthy people across ages. TCRdb reprocessed the 5' RACE reads via MiXCR and lists one record per CDR3 protein. The table shows hundreds of thousands of distinct CDR3 sequences, with around 54% occurring only once. The material sequenced was blood. These receptors originate from a man aged 55 to 70 in good health. The CDR3 runs from the conserved cysteine through the conserved F or W. D genes are given only for firm matches. The listing skips clone size in some rows; elsewhere it reads once, few, many or a size class.

TRBJ2-1 | TRBD2 | 18 | NA | TRBV9 | CASSPVAGGLLGRDEQFF | TGTGCCAGTTCCCCCGTGGCGGGGGGGCTTTTGGGTCGCGATGAGCAGTTCTTC
TRBJ2-1 | NA | 14 | NA | TRBV20-1 | CSASRTTSYNEQFF | TGCAGCGCTTCCCGGACTACATCCTACAATGAGCAGTTCTTC
TRBJ2-3 | NA | 15 | NA | TRBV20-1 | CSARDRRARTDTQYF | TGCAGTGCTAGAGATCGAAGAGCCCGCACAGATACGCAGTATTTT
TRBJ2-7 | TRBD2 | 13 | NA | TRBV18 | CASSPLPAGEQYF | TGTGCCAGCTCACCATTACCAGCGGGGGAGCAGTACTTC
TRBJ2-1 | NA | 17 | NA | TRBV5-1 | CASSLETGRTAYNEQFF | TGCGCCAGCAGCTTGGAAACGGGGAGGACGGCTTACAATGAGCAGTTCTTC
TRBJ2-3 | NA | 11 | few | TRBV6-6 | CASSYVDTQYF | TGTGCCAGCAGTTATGTAGATACGCAGTATTTT
TRBJ2-2 | TRBD2 | 17 | NA | TRBV15 | CATSREDSGGAYGELFF | TGTGCCACCAGCAGAGAAGATAGCGGGGGGGCTTACGGGGAGCTGTTTTTT
TRBJ1-2 | NA | 14 | NA | TRBV27 | CASSPQRPNYGYTF | TGTGCCAGCAGTCCTCAAAGACCTAACTATGGCTACACCTTC
TRBJ2-1 | TRBD1 | 15 | NA | TRBV28 | CASSGTGKSYNEQFF | TGTGCCAGCAGTGGGACAGGGAAGTCCTACAATGAGCAGTTCTTC
TRBJ1-2 | NA | 12 | NA | TRBV12-3/TRBV12-4 | CASSSGEGGYTF | TGTGCCAGCAGTTCAGGGGAGGGAGGCTACACCTTC
TRBJ1-2 | NA | 13 | NA | TRBV15 | CATSREGHYGYTF | TGTGCCACCAGCAGAGAGGGACACTATGGCTACACCTTC
TRBJ2-5 | NA | 14 | NA | TRBV6-2/TRBV6-3 | CASSYFGVQETQYF | TGTGCCAGCAGTTACTTCGGGGTCCAAGAGACCCAGTACTTC
TRBJ1-2 | TRBD1 | 15 | NA | TRBV10-3 | CAIRSSGQGTYGYTF | TGTGCCATCCGAAGTTCGGGACAGGGGACCTATGGCTACACCTTC